A single T cell receptor beta chain is shown here with its context. The CDR3 is 15 amino acids. V was clipped by 2 bases and J by 2 bases, with 7 bases between them. CDR1 is SNHLY, CDR2 FYNNEI, per germline. The record originates from a study of shared clonotypes between healthy human individuals. Original methodology: ImmunoSEQ yielded junction-only sequences lacking quality scores, so filtering differed. Sequenced by immunoSEQ multiplex PCR; TCRdb stores in-frame clones only, minus some. The DNA gave D and trimming, while V, J and clone size come from that table. Among more than 2 million clones listed, approximately 96% were seen once.

Material for sequencing was naive CD4+ T cells sorted from blood. This sample's subset: CD45RA+ positively selected. The TCR was taken from a man aged 18 to 29 in good health. This chain joins TRBV2 and TRBJ2-6; D gene ambiguous. The CDR3 sequence: CASSEKAAGANVLTF. In nucleotides, the CDR3 is TGTGCCAGCAGTGAAAAGGCAGCTGGGGCCAACGTCCTGACTTTC.